The clone carrying this T cell receptor beta chain occurred a few times. Its specificity is unknown. This sample was included in a study of identical twins. Points from the study as a whole: With abundant cord blood beta clonotypes, insertions were fewer; memory repertoires showed no such pattern. For out-of-frame beta sequences, excess twin sharing was weaker. In zero-insertion analyses, partial confounding could arise from invariant MAIT and iNKT cells.

TCRdb itself ran the 5' RACE reads through MiXCR, one entry per CDR3 protein. This sample has about 500,000 distinct CDR3 sequences; more than 13% occur once, and the top ten carry 0.98%. This CDR3 region has 16 residues. Trimming shortened V by 3 bases and J by 2 bases, and 10 bases separated the two germline ends. Germline assignment: CDR1 KGHDR and CDR2 SFDVKD. This sample was shared with a second study, whose subject was yellow fever vaccine responses in identical twins.

This sequence originates from a woman aged 18-35 years in good health. The rearrangement links TRBV24-1 to TRBJ2-6, with D uncertain. Sequencing input: CD4+ T cells sorted from blood. CDR3 sequence: CATSDPSITGANVLTF. The CDR3 DNA follows: TGTGCCACCAGTGATCCTAGTATCACTGGGGCCAACGTCCTGACTTTC.